This TCR beta chain was retrieved from a study of TIL therapy for anti-PD-1-resistant metastatic lung cancer. Study overall: Median tumor PD-L1 proportion score was about 6.6%. Broader study findings: The cohort had more treatment-naive, never-smoker and oncogene-addicted patients than typical.

Time point described: pre-treatment sample, taken before nivolumab and TIL therapy. Notes on this clone: Its target is unknown.

The immunoSEQ assay was v3. Survey-level samples got approximately 2 million read pairs; deep-level samples got 5-6 million. The method was immunoSEQ multiplex PCR; TCRdb's version includes in-frame clones alone and lacks a portion of them. The profile shows approximately 60,000 clones, around 79% of them singletons. CDR3 length equals 15 residues. Looked up from germline, CDR1 is SQVTM and CDR2 is ANQGSEA. Trimming cost V 0 bases and J 2 bases, with 13 bases left between them. The source is a person between 30 and 80 years old with non-small cell lung cancer. The specimen was blood, collected at baseline. The V and J genes are TRBV29-1 and TRBJ2-5; no clear D gene. The CDR3 sequence is CSVEDRVGPQETQYF. CDR3 sequence (DNA): TGCAGCGTTGAAGATCGAGTCGGTCCGCAAGAGACCCAGTACTTC.